The rows below give T cell receptor beta chains drawn from one sample of a study of PD-L1 blockade in urothelial cancer. The data were produced by immunoSEQ multiplex PCR, yet TCRdb's version contains in-frame clones alone and is incomplete. This sample has 50,000 or so clones, with 86% found just once. The material sequenced was PBMCs, taken around atezolizumab (anti-PD-L1) treatment. The source of these receptors is a man in his 60s with urothelial cancer. The CDR3 runs from the conserved cysteine through the conserved F or W. The D gene is left open where the match is weak.

V gene	D gene	J gene	CDR3 protein
TRBV19	NA	TRBJ2-1	CASSYADSSYNEQFF
TRBV7-9	TRBD2	TRBJ2-2	CASKTSGSRTGELFF
TRBV7-2	TRBD2	TRBJ2-7	CASSQASGSYEQYF
TRBV5-6	NA	TRBJ1-6	CASSLTVSYNSPLHF
TRBV12-5	TRBD1	TRBJ2-3	CASGSRWAGTGQGMDTQYF
TRBV7-2	NA	TRBJ2-3	CASSLVAGLTHTQYF
TRBV27	NA	TRBJ2-5	CASSPNGETQYF
TRBV20-1	NA	TRBJ2-3	CSARDGSTQYF
TRBV18	NA	TRBJ1-4	CASSPVWGDNEKLFF
TRBV5-1	NA	TRBJ1-1	CASRPGWGTEAFF
TRBV11-2	TRBD1	TRBJ2-3	CASSYQGARADTQYF
TRBV10-3	TRBD1	TRBJ2-1	CAISELNRGHEQFF
TRBV11-1	NA	TRBJ2-2	CASSRRVLSNTGELFF
TRBV19	NA	TRBJ2-7	CASSITASRGYEQYF
TRBV4-3	NA	TRBJ1-4	CASSQPGRDEKLFF
TRBV6-6	NA	TRBJ2-7	CASSYSPVAGQSQYF
TRBV15	NA	TRBJ2-7	CATSRVGSAYEQYF
TRBV5-1	TRBD1	TRBJ2-7	CASSRTLRTGGYYEQYF
TRBV7-2	TRBD1	TRBJ1-2	CASSRRPQGNGYTF
TRBV19	NA	TRBJ1-1	CASSTGDTRRTEAFF
TRBV5-1	NA	TRBJ1-1	CASSQTAGANTEAFF
TRBV7-8	TRBD1	TRBJ1-1	CASRGGTGGGFTEAFF
TRBV6-5	NA	TRBJ1-1	CASSSTGNAEAFF
TRBV7-8	NA	TRBJ1-4	CASSTPSGRGEKLFF
TRBV27	TRBD1	TRBJ1-3	CASSLTGGLSPGNTIYF
TRBV6-6	TRBD1	TRBJ1-1	CATRGQGDTEAFF
TRBV25-1	NA	TRBJ1-6	CASSRTAYNSPLHF
TRBV12-5	NA	TRBJ1-1	CASGLPLVTEAFF